This paragraph reports one TCR beta chain. It lacks a known antigen. No base-level quality is on record; no much larger clone is a single base apart. There are 17 amino acids in the CDR3, from cysteine to phenylalanine inclusive. The CDR3 DNA has 51 bases and is translated from base 1. V and J are trimmed by 5 bases and 1 base, and the gene matches miss 4 bases of the junction. CDR1 and CDR2 were assigned from the germline V gene as MRHNA and SNTAGT. These data originate in a study of shared T cell receptors in the human thymus (dated by TCRdb to about 2021). General notes on the study: The study examined how self-reactive, shared T-cell receptor alpha chains are generated in the human thymus.

Library prep was done by the immunoSEQ multiplex PCR assay. TCRdb took over this immuneACCESS table, retaining in-frame rearrangements with V and J assigned. Such tables are incomplete; in checked studies, under half of the missing clones stem from an unresolved V gene, and the remainder is unexplained. This sample lists about 660,000 clones; 85% to 90% were detected once. Approximately 0.01% of the sample goes to the ten largest clones. This sample also appeared in a second study, on human thymus T cells. The second study's paper adds: In Finland, the donors were immunologically healthy infants who were having open corrective cardiac surgery for congenital heart defects. Thymus tissue was obtained as surgical resects removed during corrective cardiac surgery. Usage of V and J gene segments appeared to be biased in both the thymic and the peripheral blood repertoires. According to the related research, thymic TCR repertoires were highly overlapping among unrelated individuals. TCR alpha and beta repertoires from about 8 infant thymus samples and a few related peripheral blood samples were characterized in the study. Donor ages ranging from about 6 to 250 days were recorded, and roughly six male and a couple of female infants were included in the cohort. Thymocytes were freed from the tissue by mechanical means and kept at -70 degrees C as pellets of roughly 8.5-31 million cells. A QIAsymphony instrument was used to extract genomic DNA from the frozen cell pellets. The immunoSEQ multiplex PCR assay was used to amplify the TCRB and TCRAD loci from a standardized quantity of quality-controlled genomic DNA. The amplicons spanned the V(D)J region and were long enough to cover the CDR3 and allow V and J genes to be identified. Amplicon sequencing was performed on an Illumina platform through the commercial immunoSEQ service. Primer bias and sequencing errors were corrected using previously described methods, and TCRAD and TCRB definitions followed the IMGT database. The repertoires were analysed using immunoSEQ Analyzer 3.0 and VDJTools for basic statistics, V/J segment usage, diversity estimates, rarefaction and pairwise overlap. Diversity was estimated using the Chao1, ChaoE, Efron-Thisted, Shannon and inverse Simpson indices, and was also estimated on datasets down-sampled to the size of the smallest sample. Repertoire overlap was assessed by strict matching of CDR3 nucleotide sequence, V gene and J gene, and clustering was done by Jaccard-based multidimensional scaling. On average, thymus samples gave 650,000 to 850,000 unique TCRB clonotypes, whereas blood samples gave around 80,000.

Recombination connected TRBV6-4 to TRBJ2-2, and TRBD2 aligns with 13 junction nucleotides. The receptor was isolated from a boy in the first two years of life with a congenital heart defect. Donor details come from another sample of the same person, matched by shared clones. Sequencing input: thymocytes. The bases are TGTGCCAGCAGTTCCGGGACTAGCGGGGTGAACACCGGGGAGCTGTTTTTT. This is translated as CASSSGTSGVNTGELFF.